Below are 31 T cell receptor beta chains sequenced from a single sample in a study of T cell repertoires in cytomegalovirus infection. TCRdb ran MiXCR on the reads and lists one entry per CDR3 protein. The sample has roughly 310,000 distinct CDR3 sequences; roughly a sixth are singletons. The sequencing input was PBMCs. These receptors originate from a human donor in good health (CMV status not recorded). Some clones in this sample may be carry-over from other donors' samples.

In its sample, this clonotype was seen a few times. The chain uses TRBV28 and TRBJ2-3, with 14 bases matching TRBD2. Trimming at V came to 4 bases and at J to 1 base, leaving 7 bases not matched to a gene. CDR1 and CDR2 (germline): MDHEN, SYDVKM. The CDR3 consists of 18 residues. CDR3 sequence (DNA): TGTGCCAGCAGTTCAGGACTAGCGGGGGGTGTCGGCACAGATACGCAGTATTTT. It codes for CASSSGLAGGVGTDTQYF.

This clonotype has ten or more counts. This rearrangement joins TRBV12-3 or TRBV12-4 to TRBJ2-6; D gene ambiguous. The CDR3 totals 16 residues. V lost 2 bases, J lost 2 bases, and 10 bases lay in between. CDR3 DNA sequence: TGTGCCAGCAGTTTACAGAGTGGAGCTGGGGCCAACGTCCTGACTTTC. The encoded protein is CASSLQSGAGANVLTF.

This chain connects TRBV20-1 to TRBJ1-1, with D uncertain. Trimming took 3 bases from V and 0 from J, leaving 14 bases between them. The CDR3 consists of 15 residues. The germline gives CDR1 DFQATT, CDR2 SNEGSKA (reference sequence). This chain's CDR3 is CSASNPNQVNTEAFF. The CDR3 DNA is TGCAGTGCTAGTAATCCCAATCAAGTGAACACTGAAGCTTTCTTT.

This clonotype was counted ten times or more. The rearrangement joins TRBV6-2 or TRBV6-3 to TRBJ2-7; no definite D call. The CDR3 runs to 12 residues. Trimming removed 2 bases at V and 9 bases at J, with 11 bases between. The germline gives CDR1 MNHEY, CDR2 SVGEGT. The CDR3, as DNA: TGTGCCAGCAGTTACAGTTCCACCTTGCAGTACTTC. It translates to CASSYSSTLQYF.

This clonotype came up a few times. The chain is built from TRBV4-1 and TRBJ2-6; D call uncertain. The CDR3 loop spans 17 amino acids. Germline values: CDR1 MGHRA, CDR2 YSYEKL. V was cut by 3 bases and J by 0 bases, with 12 bases left in between. CDR3 sequence reads: CASSQSYAISGANVLTF. CDR3 coding DNA: TGCGCCAGCAGCCAGTCCTACGCCATCTCTGGGGCCAACGTCCTGACTTTC.

This sequence joins TRBV24-1 and TRBJ1-2, with 9 bases aligning to TRBD1. V trimming: 4 bases; J trimming: 6 bases; junction bases outside the gene matches: 8. Germline V gives CDR1 KGHDR, CDR2 SFDVKD. CDR3 length equals 15 residues. CDR3 residues: CATSDPRTGEDGYTF. For the CDR3, the DNA is TGTGCCACCAGTGACCCCCGGACAGGGGAGGATGGCTACACCTTC.

This rearrangement joins TRBV19 to TRBJ2-7, with D maybe TRBD1 (5 bases). V was cut by 6 bases and J by 0 bases, with 12 bases left in between. The CDR3 has 14 amino acids. In germline, CDR1 is LNHDA, CDR2 SQIVND (reference sequence). For the CDR3, the DNA is TGTGCCAGTAGCCCGACAGCGAGCTCCTACGAGCAGTACTTC. Protein: CASSPTASSYEQYF.

This chain links TRBV4-1 with TRBJ1-2; a weak D match, TRBD1 (5 bases). The V end was cut by 4 bases, the J end by 1 base, with 13 bases between. Per germline, CDR1 MGHRA and CDR2 YSYEKL. The CDR3 is 15 amino acids. For the CDR3, the DNA is TGCGCCAGCAGCCCATGGGGACCGCTTAACTATGGCTACACCTTC. Protein: CASSPWGPLNYGYTF.

This chain uses TRBV5-6 with TRBJ2-7; D call uncertain. Germline V gene data show CDR1 as SGHDT and CDR2 as YYEEEE. CDR3 length: 14 residues. V was shortened by 4 bases and J by 7 bases, with 18 bases between the two germline ends. The DNA for the CDR3 is TGTGCCAGCAGCCGACCCGGCCGAGACGGGGAGCAGTACTTC. It translates to CASSRPGRDGEQYF.

This clonotype has a count of ten or more. The J gene is TRBJ1-5, the V gene TRBV7-2, with a weak D call TRBD1 (5 bases). Trimming took off 4 bases at V and 9 bases at J, with 25 bases between the two ends. The CDR3 covers 17 residues. The germline V gene has CDR1 SGHTA and CDR2 FQGNSA. DNA of the CDR3: TGTGCCAGCAGCTCGCAACTCATCCGGGACCGGCCGCGGCCCCAGCATTTT. This gives the protein CASSSQLIRDRPRPQHF.

This clonotype was counted many times. This sequence joins TRBV7-3 and TRBJ2-5, with unresolved D. Between the trimmed V and J ends, which lost 5 bases and 5 bases, there was a span of 9 bases. CDR3 size: 12 residues. The germline V gene has CDR1 SGHTA and CDR2 FQGTGA. CDR3 in amino acids: CASSEDGETQYF. CDR3 sequence (DNA): TGTGCCAGCAGCGAGGACGGTGAGACCCAGTACTTC.

This clonotype was counted between two and nine times. V and J are TRBV4-1 and TRBJ2-5; D unresolved. CDR1 and CDR2 (germline): MGHRA, YSYEKL. The CDR3 extends over 16 amino acids. Trimming stripped 0 bases from V and 4 bases from J, with 15 bases between. The CDR3 spells CASSQERTRPAETQYF. CDR3 coding DNA: TGCGCCAGCAGCCAAGAACGGACCAGGCCGGCAGAGACCCAGTACTTC.

This clonotype was observed a few times. The rearrangement uses TRBV9 and TRBJ2-7, with D hard to call. Trimming took 3 bases from V and 5 from J, leaving 12 bases between them. This CDR3 is 13 amino acids long. Germline V gene data show CDR1 as SGDLS and CDR2 as YYNGEE. CDR3 protein: CASSAGSAHEQYF. DNA for the CDR3: TGTGCCAGCAGCGCAGGTTCAGCCCACGAGCAGTACTTC.

This clonotype has a count of ten or more. The V and J genes are TRBV5-1 and TRBJ2-2, with no clear D. The CDR3 loop spans 14 amino acids. The V end was cut by 0 bases, the J end by 7 bases, with 10 bases between. Germline CDR1 and CDR2: SGHRS and YFSETQ. CDR3 amino acids: CASSLETADGELFF. CDR3 coding DNA: TGCGCCAGCAGCTTGGAGACCGCGGACGGGGAGCTGTTTTTT. Using reference TRBV5-1 and TRBJ2-2 for the parts outside the CDR3, the full variable domain is KAGVTQTPRYLIKTRGQQVTLSCSPISGHRSVSWYQQTPGQGLQFLFEYFSETQRNKGNFPGRFSGRQFSNSRSEMNVSTLELGDSALYLCASSLETADGELFFGEGSRLTVL.

This clonotype has more than one count but fewer than ten. V and J are TRBV4-2 and TRBJ2-3, with no clear D. V shed 2 bases and J shed 1 base, with 13 bases lying between them. CDR3 size: 16 residues. Germline CDR1 is LGHNA and CDR2 is YNFKEQ. Here the CDR3 DNA reads TGTGCCAGCAGCCAACCACCGGCAACTGGCACAGATACGCAGTATTTT. Protein: CASSQPPATGTDTQYF.

Many counts were recorded for this clonotype. This chain uses TRBV7-2 with TRBJ2-3; D unclear. Germline V CDR1 and CDR2: SGHTA, FQGNSA. V gave up 5 bases and J gave up 3 bases, with 21 bases separating them. This CDR3 is built from 17 residues. The DNA of the CDR3 is TGTGCCAGCAGCCCAGGAGCTGTCTCCACGATTACAGATACGCAGTATTTT. It specifies CASSPGAVSTITDTQYF. Full variable domain (rest looked up from reference TRBV7-2 and TRBJ2-3): GAGVSQSPSNKVTEKGKDVELRCDPISGHTALYWYRQSLGQGLEFLIYFQGNSAPDKSGLPSDRFSAERTGGSVSTLTIQRTQQEDSAVYLCASSPGAVSTITDTQYFGPGTRLTVL.

This clonotype was counted ten times or more. The rearrangement joins TRBV2 to TRBJ2-2; 8 bases align to TRBD1. Germline CDR1 and CDR2: SNHLY and FYNNEI. Trimming took 4 bases from V and 6 from J; bases not matched to a gene: 7. The CDR3 loop spans 15 amino acids. The CDR3 DNA sequence: TGTGCCAGCAGTGGGACAGGGAGTAGGTCCGGGGAGCTGTTTTTT. Protein sequence: CASSGTGSRSGELFF.

The V call is TRBV20-1, the J call TRBJ2-6; no reliable D call. The CDR3 contains 16 residues. V was trimmed by 0 bases and J by 0 bases, leaving 9 bases between them. Germline V gives CDR1 DFQATT, CDR2 SNEGSKA (reference sequence). The CDR3: CSAREPVTSGANVLTF. The CDR3 DNA is TGCAGTGCTAGAGAGCCGGTAACCTCTGGGGCCAACGTCCTGACTTTC.

The rearrangement uses TRBV24-1 and TRBJ2-1, with a tentative D call TRBD1 (5 bases). There are 13 residues in the CDR3. The germline CDR1 and CDR2 sequences are KGHDR and SFDVKD. V dropped 5 bases and J dropped 7 bases, with 11 bases sitting between them. The CDR3 loop reads CATSVDTWNEQFF. CDR3 DNA sequence: TGTGCCACCAGTGTGGACACCTGGAATGAGCAGTTCTTC.

This clonotype was found a few times. The chain joins TRBV13 to TRBJ2-6, with D perhaps given as TRBD1 or TRBD2 (7 bases each). The V gene's germline CDR1 is PRHDT and CDR2 FYEKMQ (reference sequence). Trimming pared 0 bases from V and 1 base from J, leaving 22 bases between. This CDR3 contains 21 residues. The CDR3, as DNA: TGTGCCAGCAGCTTAGGCGGCCTAGGCCAGGGGGGGACATCTGGGGCCAACGTCCTGACTTTC. The encoded protein is CASSLGGLGQGGTSGANVLTF.

This clonotype has more than one count but fewer than ten. CDR3 DNA sequence: TGTGCCAGCTCGCCCGGGACAGGGGGCTCGTGGGCTTTCTTT. This encodes CASSPGTGGSWAFF. J is TRBJ1-1 and V is TRBV18; 12 positions agree with TRBD1. Trimming at V came to 6 bases and at J to 11 bases, leaving 10 bases not matched to a gene. Germline V gene data show CDR1 as KGHSH and CDR2 as LQKENI. This CDR3 has 14 residues.

The V and J genes are TRBV6-2 or TRBV6-3 and TRBJ2-1; D gene ambiguous. Germline-derived CDR1 and CDR2 are MNHEY and SVGEGT. Trimming removed 0 bases from V and 9 bases from J, with 18 bases in between. This CDR3 comprises 16 residues. For the CDR3, the DNA is TGTGCCAGCAGTTACTCTGTCGGACGGTCTCCAGGTGAGCAGTTCTTC. Its protein is CASSYSVGRSPGEQFF.

This clonotype was seen at least ten times. The CDR3 nucleotides are TGTGCCAGCAGCTTGAGGACCGATTATAATTCACCCCTCCACTTT. This gives the protein CASSLRTDYNSPLHF. The rearrangement links TRBV7-2 to TRBJ1-6, with unresolved D. Germline V CDR1 and CDR2: SGHTA, FQGNSA. Trimming cost V 3 bases and J 4 bases, with 10 bases left between them. The CDR3 runs to 15 residues.

This clonotype was found many times. This chain links TRBV7-2 with TRBJ2-3, with 11 bases fitting TRBD2. CDR1 and CDR2 (germline): SGHTA, FQGNSA. This CDR3 is built from 20 residues. Trimming at V came to 2 bases and at J to 2 bases, leaving 15 bases not matched to a gene. CDR3: CASSLKSTRLAGKHTDTQYF. In DNA form, the CDR3 reads TGTGCCAGCAGCTTAAAAAGTACCCGACTAGCGGGGAAACACACAGATACGCAGTATTTT. The complete variable domain, with remaining parts taken from reference TRBV7-2 and TRBJ2-3, reads GAGVSQSPSNKVTEKGKDVELRCDPISGHTALYWYRQSLGQGLEFLIYFQGNSAPDKSGLPSDRFSAERTGGSVSTLTIQRTQQEDSAVYLCASSLKSTRLAGKHTDTQYFGPGTRLTVL.

This clonotype was observed a single time. This sequence joins TRBV6-8 and TRBJ1-1; D is undetermined. Looked up from germline, CDR1 is MNHGY and CDR2 is SAAAGT. V shed 5 bases and J shed 4 bases, with 14 bases lying between them. CDR3 length equals 14 residues. CDR3 amino acids: CASSVSGLGTEAFF. In DNA, the CDR3 is TGTGCCAGCAGTGTATCTGGGTTGGGCACTGAAGCTTTCTTT.

This clonotype was observed a handful of times. The gene calls are TRBV6-2 or TRBV6-3 and TRBJ1-5; 7 bases fit TRBD1. This CDR3 has 18 residues. Germline CDR1 MNHEY, CDR2 SVGEGT. The J segment lost 2 bases and the V segment lost 6 bases, leaving 16 bases of the junction unmatched. CDR3 in amino acids: CASSRADRVWIGNQPQHF. As DNA, the CDR3 is TGTGCCAGCAGCCGCGCCGACAGGGTTTGGATCGGCAATCAGCCCCAGCATTTT.

In its sample, this clonotype was seen a few times. The chain is built from TRBV18 and TRBJ2-7; D unclear. Germline V gene sequence: CDR1 KGHSH, CDR2 LQKENI. The CDR3 spans 13 residues. V was shortened by 5 bases and J by 2 bases, with 10 bases between the two germline ends. The DNA of the CDR3 is TGTGCCAGCTCATTACCGTATACCTACGAGCAGTACTTC. It translates to CASSLPYTYEQYF.

This clonotype was counted many times. The chain recombines TRBV7-2 with TRBJ2-5; D ambiguous. This CDR3 has 13 amino acids. Trimming left V 8 bases short and J 3 bases short, with 13 bases between. From germline, CDR1 is SGHTA and CDR2 FQGNSA. CDR3 region: CASGLTGEETQYF. The CDR3 DNA is TGTGCCAGCGGTCTGACCGGAGAAGAGACCCAGTACTTC. Drawing the rest from reference TRBV7-2 and TRBJ2-5, the complete variable domain is GAGVSQSPSNKVTEKGKDVELRCDPISGHTALYWYRQSLGQGLEFLIYFQGNSAPDKSGLPSDRFSAERTGGSVSTLTIQRTQQEDSAVYLCASGLTGEETQYFGPGTRLLVL.

The genes are TRBV5-4 and TRBJ2-5; 7 bases line up with TRBD1. V lost 4 bases to trimming and J lost 1 base; unmatched junction nucleotides: 7. There are 15 residues in the CDR3. In germline, CDR1 is SGHNT, CDR2 YYREEE (reference sequence). Written as DNA, the CDR3 is TGTGCCAGCAGCCAGACCGGGACAGCCCAAGAGACCCAGTACTTC. As protein: CASSQTGTAQETQYF.

This chain links TRBV20-1 with TRBJ1-4; unclear D gene. This CDR3 is built from 13 residues. Germline V gene sequence: CDR1 DFQATT, CDR2 SNEGSKA (reference sequence). Trimming took 3 bases from V and 0 from J, leaving 5 bases between them. The CDR3 sequence: CSASRATNEKLFF. CDR3 in DNA: TGCAGTGCTAGTAGGGCAACTAATGAAAAACTGTTTTTT.

The chain employs TRBV15 and TRBJ1-6; TRBD1 matches 8 bases. The V gene's germline CDR1 is LNHNV and CDR2 YYDKDF (reference sequence). J was trimmed by 7 bases and V by 4 bases; bases with no gene match: 6. The CDR3 covers 15 residues. As DNA, the CDR3 is TGTGCCACCAGCAACCGACAGGGGCGCAATTCACCCCTCCACTTT. It encodes CATSNRQGRNSPLHF.